A selection of T cell receptor beta chains follows, all from one sample in a study of circulating and synovial CD4+ cells in juvenile arthritis. Produced via immunoSEQ multiplex PCR; TCRdb's table is partial and in-frame only. The table includes 30,000 to 40,000 clones, approximately 96% detected once. The material sequenced was CD4+ T cells from blood. These receptors were collected from a human donor with juvenile idiopathic arthritis. The CDR3 runs from the conserved cysteine through the conserved F or W. The D gene is left open where the match is weak.

TRBV15	.	TRBJ1-6	TGTGCCACCAGCAGAGAAAGCTTCTATAATTCACCCCTCCACTTT	CATSRESFYNSPLHF
TRBV5-1	TRBD1	TRBJ1-1	TGCGCCAGCAGCCTCCGGGACAGAGCTTTCTTT	CASSLRDRAFF
TRBV7-9	.	TRBJ2-4	TGTGCCAGCAGCTGGCGGGGATCCATTCAGTACTTC	CASSWRGSIQYF
TRBV7-2	TRBD2	TRBJ2-7	TGTGCCAGCAGCGGGCCCGGACTAGTTCCCTACGAGCAGTACTTC	CASSGPGLVPYEQYF
TRBV7-2	.	TRBJ1-2	TGTGCCAGCAGTCTAAAGGGGTTGGATGGGGGCTACACCTTC	CASSLKGLDGGYTF
TRBV23-1	TRBD1	TRBJ2-7	TGCGCCAGCAGTCAATATTCGGGACAGGGGGTTTTCGAGCAGTACTTC	CASSQYSGQGVFEQYF
TRBV5-1	TRBD1	TRBJ1-6	TGCGCCAGCAGCACCGGACAGGGAGATTCACCCCTCCACTTT	CASSTGQGDSPLHF
TRBV19	TRBD1	TRBJ1-4	TGTGCCAGTAGTCTTGACAGGGGGCAAGGTGAAAAACTGTTTTTT	CASSLDRGQGEKLFF
TRBV29-1	TRBD1	TRBJ1-2	TGCAGCGTTGAAGATCCATTCAGGGGGGGCTACACCTTC	CSVEDPFRGGYTF
TRBV7-2	.	TRBJ2-7	TGTGCCAGCAGCTTAGCGGACTATCACTCCTACGAGCAGTACTTC	CASSLADYHSYEQYF
TRBV5-4	.	TRBJ2-7	TGTGCCAGCAGCTTGGATTACTCCTACGAGCAGTACTTC	CASSLDYSYEQYF
TRBV7-3	.	TRBJ2-1	TGTGCCAGCAGCTTAAATCCGGGTGGTGAGCAGTTCTTC	CASSLNPGGEQFF
TRBV29-1	TRBD1	TRBJ1-4	TGCAGCGTACACAGGGGGGACGAAAAACTGTTTTTT	CSVHRGDEKLFF